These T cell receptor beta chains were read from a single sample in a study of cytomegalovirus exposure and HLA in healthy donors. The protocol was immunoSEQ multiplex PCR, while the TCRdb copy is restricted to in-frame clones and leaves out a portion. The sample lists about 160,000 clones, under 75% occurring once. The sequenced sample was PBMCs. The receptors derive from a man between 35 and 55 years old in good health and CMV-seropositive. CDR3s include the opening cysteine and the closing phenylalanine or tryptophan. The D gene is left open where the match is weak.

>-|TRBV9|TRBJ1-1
CASSATWGENTEAFF
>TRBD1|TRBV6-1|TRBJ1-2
CASRPGQEYYGYTF
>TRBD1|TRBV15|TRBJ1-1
CATSRDGGQGAKAFF
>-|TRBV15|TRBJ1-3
CATSRGGSSTIYF
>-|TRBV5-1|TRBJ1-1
CASSPQDRVNTEAFF
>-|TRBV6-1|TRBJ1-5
CASSEVGGYNQPQHF
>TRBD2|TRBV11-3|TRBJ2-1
CASSLGTSGGQNDEQFF
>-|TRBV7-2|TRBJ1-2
CASSFSLYGYTF
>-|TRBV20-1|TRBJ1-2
CSATQGSGYTF
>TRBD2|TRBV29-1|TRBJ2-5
CSDRAGSETQYF
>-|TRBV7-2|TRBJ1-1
CASSQEHMNTEAFF
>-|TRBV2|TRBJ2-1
CASSEVLEINEQFF
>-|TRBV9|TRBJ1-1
CASSVGGWGLNTEAFF
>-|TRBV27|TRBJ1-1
CASSLRSGVNTEAFF
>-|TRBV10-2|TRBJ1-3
CASRQGGSGNTIYF
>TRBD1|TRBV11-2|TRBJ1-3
CASSLYTGGPLGNTIYF
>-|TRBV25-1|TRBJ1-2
CASGLPGESGYTF
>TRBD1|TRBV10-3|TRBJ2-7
CAIRVRDSSYEQYF
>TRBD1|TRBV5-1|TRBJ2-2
CASSSDRGLNTGELFF
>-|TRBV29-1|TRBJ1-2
CSVDLQGRENGYTF
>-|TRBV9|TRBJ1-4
CASSGQNEKLFF
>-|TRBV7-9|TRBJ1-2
CASSSYRVDYGYTF
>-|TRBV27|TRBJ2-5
CASSPLLPPETQYF
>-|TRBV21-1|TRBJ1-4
CASTIPGQGNEKLFF
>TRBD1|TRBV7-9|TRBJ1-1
CASSGRVDRGGSTEAFF
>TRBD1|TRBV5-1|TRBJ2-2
CASSLRQGTGELFF
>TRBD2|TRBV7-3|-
CAKLAGNYEQYF
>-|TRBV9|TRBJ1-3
CASSEGGPLARNTIYF
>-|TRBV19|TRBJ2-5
CASSPGSNRETQYF
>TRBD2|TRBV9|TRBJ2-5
CASSVGLGQETQYF
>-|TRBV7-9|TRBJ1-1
CSSSYPGGEAFF
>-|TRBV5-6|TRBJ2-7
CASSLSGFSNSSYEQYF
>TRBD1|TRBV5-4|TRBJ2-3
CASSLTGAGTDTQYF
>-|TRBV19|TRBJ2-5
CASSIGGLETQYF
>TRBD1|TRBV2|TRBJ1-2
CASSPRQGINYGYTF
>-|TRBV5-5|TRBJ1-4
CASSQDLTTNEKLFF
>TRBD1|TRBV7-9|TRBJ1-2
CASTPDRENYGYTF
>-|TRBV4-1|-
CASSPGLSYEQYF
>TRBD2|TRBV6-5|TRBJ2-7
CASSLTSGGDYEQYF
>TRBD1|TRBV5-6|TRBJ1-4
CASSLAAGTATRILFF
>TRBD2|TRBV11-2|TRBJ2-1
CASSFGTSGDHFF
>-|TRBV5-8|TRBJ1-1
CASSPSPTEAFF